One TCR beta chain is described in this entry. RNA transcripts were the template, and TCR beta CDR3 regions were amplified from them. HTBI-primed RT-PCR formed the first round, and a multiplex PCR formed the second. TCRdb itself ran the multiplex PCR reads through MiXCR, one entry per CDR3 protein. The table lists around 660,000 distinct CDR3 sequences, roughly 41% of them singletons. This specimen comes from a study of Graves' ophthalmopathy and Graves' hyperthyroidism. Germline-derived CDR1 and CDR2 are SGHTS and YDEGEE. The CDR3 is 14 residues long. Deletions cut 6 bases from V and 0 bases from J, with 10 bases between.

Sequenced input: peripheral blood. This TCR was sampled from an adult man with Graves' ophthalmopathy. The chain has TRBV5-8 and TRBJ2-1; weak D call: TRBD2 (5 bases). CDR3 protein: CASNEGGSYNEQFF. In DNA form, the CDR3 reads TGTGCCAGCAACGAGGGTGGCTCCTACAATGAGCAGTTCTTC.